The rows below give T cell receptor beta chains drawn from one sample of a study of blood T cells in healthy people across ages. TCRdb processed the 5' RACE reads anew with MiXCR; each CDR3 protein has one entry. The sample lists about 780,000 distinct CDR3 sequences, 46% occurring once. Specimen: blood. Every receptor here comes from an elderly man in good health. Each CDR3 is given with its conserved first and last residue. D genes are given only for firm matches. Where a row states a size, it is once, few, many or the class of an expanded clone; other rows omit it.

V: TRBV27
size: few
D: TRBD2
J: TRBJ2-1
DNA: TGTGCCAGCAGTCCTAGCGGCCGGGACAATGAGCAGTTCTTC
CDR3: CASSPSGRDNEQFF

V: TRBV7-2
size: -
D: TRBD1
J: TRBJ1-6
DNA: TGTGCCAGCGGCCCCCCAGGGGGCTCCTATAATTCACCCCTCCACTTT
CDR3: CASGPPGGSYNSPLHF

V: TRBV6-5
size: -
D: -
J: TRBJ2-7
DNA: TGTGCCAGCAGTAACGAGTACCACGAGCAGTACTTC
CDR3: CASSNEYHEQYF

V: TRBV10-3
size: few
D: -
J: TRBJ1-5
DNA: TGTGCCATCAGTGAGTCGACAACAGATAGCAATCAGCCCCAGCATTTT
CDR3: CAISESTTDSNQPQHF

V: TRBV28
size: few
D: TRBD1
J: TRBJ2-7
DNA: TGTGCCAGCAGTTCCTCGACAGGGGTCGACGAGCAGTACTTC
CDR3: CASSSSTGVDEQYF

V: TRBV12-3/TRBV12-4
size: -
D: -
J: TRBJ2-5
DNA: TGTGCCAGCAGTCCTAATGGGGTCCAAGAGACCCAGTACTTC
CDR3: CASSPNGVQETQYF

V: TRBV27
size: -
D: -
J: TRBJ2-7
DNA: TGTGCCAGCATTGGTAGGGACACTTCTTTCTACGAGCAGTACTTC
CDR3: CASIGRDTSFYEQYF

V: TRBV29-1
size: few
D: -
J: TRBJ2-5
DNA: TGCAGCGTTTTAAGGAGGGGGCAAGAGACCCAGTACTTC
CDR3: CSVLRRGQETQYF

V: TRBV20-1
size: few
D: TRBD2
J: TRBJ2-7
DNA: TGCAGTGCTAGACTAGCGGGAGGTCTTATGGGCGAGCAGTACTTC
CDR3: CSARLAGGLMGEQYF

V: TRBV20-1
size: once
D: -
J: TRBJ1-2
DNA: TGCAGTGCCCCCTTCCCAGGAAGACCTAACTATGGCTACACCTTC
CDR3: CSAPFPGRPNYGYTF

V: TRBV7-2
size: -
D: -
J: TRBJ1-4
DNA: TGTGCCAGCAGCGCTCTCAGGGATGAAAAACTGTTTTTT
CDR3: CASSALRDEKLFF

V: TRBV3-1
size: few
D: -
J: TRBJ2-5
DNA: TGTGCCAGCAGCCAAGAGATAGCGGAAGAGACCCAGTACTTC
CDR3: CASSQEIAEETQYF

V: TRBV5-1
size: -
D: TRBD2
J: TRBJ2-3
DNA: TGCGCCAGCAGCTCCGGGCGGCTAGCGGGGTTTTCGTCAGATACGCAGTATTTT
CDR3: CASSSGRLAGFSSDTQYF

V: TRBV7-2
size: -
D: -
J: TRBJ1-4
DNA: TGTGCCAGCAGCCTTAGAGGGGGACTGTTTTTT
CDR3: CASSLRGGLFF

V: TRBV6-2/TRBV6-3
size: once
D: TRBD1
J: TRBJ2-7
DNA: TGTGCCAGCAGTTACTCGGGGACAGGGGCCACCTACGAGCAGTACTTC
CDR3: CASSYSGTGATYEQYF

V: TRBV12-3/TRBV12-4
size: once
D: -
J: TRBJ2-1
DNA: TGTGCCAGCAGTATCGTACTACCGGAGAATGAGCAGTTCTTC
CDR3: CASSIVLPENEQFF

V: TRBV14
size: -
D: -
J: TRBJ2-5
DNA: TGTGCCAGCAGCCACTCGGAGCTAACCCAGTACTTC
CDR3: CASSHSELTQYF

V: TRBV14
size: -
D: TRBD2
J: TRBJ2-7
DNA: TGTGCCAGCAGCCACACTAGCGGGATGGTCGAGCAGTACTTC
CDR3: CASSHTSGMVEQYF

V: TRBV6-6
size: -
D: TRBD1
J: TRBJ2-5
DNA: TGTGCCAGCAGTCACAGAAGGGGGCCCTCACAAGAGACCCAGTACTTC
CDR3: CASSHRRGPSQETQYF

V: TRBV9
size: -
D: -
J: TRBJ1-5
DNA: TGTGCCAGCAGCGTAGCAGCTCAGAATCGGCCCCAGCATTTT
CDR3: CASSVAAQNRPQHF

V: TRBV9
size: few
D: -
J: TRBJ2-1
DNA: TGTGCCAGCAGCGTAGCTGACGGAGAGCAGTTCTTC
CDR3: CASSVADGEQFF

V: TRBV15
size: -
D: -
J: TRBJ1-4
DNA: TGTGCCACCAGCGTAAGACAGTTAACTAATGAAAAACTGTTTTTT
CDR3: CATSVRQLTNEKLFF

V: TRBV20-1
size: -
D: TRBD2
J: TRBJ2-5
DNA: TGCAGTGCTAGTAGACTAGCGGGGGTTCAGGCCCAGTACTTC
CDR3: CSASRLAGVQAQYF

V: TRBV9
size: once
D: -
J: TRBJ1-6
DNA: TGTGCCAGCAAGTCCCCAGACGGGCCTTCACCCCTCCACTTT
CDR3: CASKSPDGPSPLHF

V: TRBV10-3
size: once
D: -
J: TRBJ1-4
DNA: TGTGCCATCAGTAACGGTGCCACGACTAATGAAAAACTGTTTTTT
CDR3: CAISNGATTNEKLFF

V: TRBV4-1
size: few
D: -
J: TRBJ2-5
DNA: TGCGCCAGCAGCCAAGATTTCGAGACCCAGTACTTC
CDR3: CASSQDFETQYF

V: TRBV30
size: few
D: -
J: TRBJ1-2
DNA: TGTGCCTGGAGTGTAACTGAGTATGGCTACACCTTC
CDR3: CAWSVTEYGYTF

V: TRBV14
size: few
D: -
J: TRBJ2-5
DNA: TGTGCCAGCAGCCAAGACTTGGGGTTTGGGGAGACCCAGTACTTC
CDR3: CASSQDLGFGETQYF

V: TRBV9
size: -
D: TRBD1
J: TRBJ1-2
DNA: TGTGCCAGCAGCGTAGCTTCACAGGGGGCGGAAGGCTACACCTTC
CDR3: CASSVASQGAEGYTF

V: TRBV29-1
size: -
D: TRBD1
J: TRBJ2-3
DNA: TGCAGCGTTACACCGGGACAGGGGTTGACAGATACGCAGTATTTT
CDR3: CSVTPGQGLTDTQYF

V: TRBV11-2
size: few
D: TRBD1
J: TRBJ2-1
DNA: TGTGCCAGCAGACGAGGGCAGGGGGCTTGGAATGAGCAGTTCTTC
CDR3: CASRRGQGAWNEQFF

V: TRBV10-3
size: -
D: TRBD2
J: TRBJ2-7
DNA: TGTGCCATCAGGCGGGAGAGCGGCGAGCAGTACTTC
CDR3: CAIRRESGEQYF

V: TRBV29-1
size: few
D: TRBD2
J: TRBJ2-5
DNA: TGCAGCGTTGAAGGGGCTAGCGGGGGTTTCCAAGAGACCCAGTACTTC
CDR3: CSVEGASGGFQETQYF

V: TRBV7-9
size: -
D: -
J: TRBJ2-5
DNA: TGTGCCAGCAGCTTAGAACAGGGGAGGCAGTACTTC
CDR3: CASSLEQGRQYF

V: TRBV6-2/TRBV6-3
size: -
D: TRBD2
J: TRBJ2-1
DNA: TGTGCCAGCAGTTACTCGGCGGGAGGCTCCTACAATGAGCAGTTCTTC
CDR3: CASSYSAGGSYNEQFF

V: TRBV2
size: -
D: TRBD2
J: TRBJ2-1
DNA: TGTGCCAGCAGTCGGACTAGCGGGAGGGCCCAAGAGCAGTTCTTC
CDR3: CASSRTSGRAQEQFF

V: TRBV6-5
size: -
D: -
J: TRBJ2-2
DNA: TGTGCCAGCAGTTACTCACTAGCAACCGGGGAGCTGTTTTTT
CDR3: CASSYSLATGELFF

V: TRBV20-1
size: -
D: -
J: TRBJ1-6
DNA: TGCAGTGCTACCGGGACGAGGGATTCACCCCCCCACTTT
CDR3: CSATGTRDSPPHF